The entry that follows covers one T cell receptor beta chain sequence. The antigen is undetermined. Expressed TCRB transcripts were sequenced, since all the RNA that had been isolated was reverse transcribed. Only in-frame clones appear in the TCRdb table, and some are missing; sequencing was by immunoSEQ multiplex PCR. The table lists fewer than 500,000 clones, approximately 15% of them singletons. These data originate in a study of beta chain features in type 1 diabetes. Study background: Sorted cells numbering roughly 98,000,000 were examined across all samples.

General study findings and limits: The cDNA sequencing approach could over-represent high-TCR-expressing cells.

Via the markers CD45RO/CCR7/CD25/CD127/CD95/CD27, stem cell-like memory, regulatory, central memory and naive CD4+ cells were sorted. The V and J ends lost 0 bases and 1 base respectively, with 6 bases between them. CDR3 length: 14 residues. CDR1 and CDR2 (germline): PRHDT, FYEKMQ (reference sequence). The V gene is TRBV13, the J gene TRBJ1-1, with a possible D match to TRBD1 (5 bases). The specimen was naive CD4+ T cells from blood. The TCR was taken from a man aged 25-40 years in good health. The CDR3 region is CASSLGQGNTEAFF. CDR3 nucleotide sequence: TGTGCCAGCAGCTTAGGGCAGGGGAACACTGAAGCTTTCTTT.